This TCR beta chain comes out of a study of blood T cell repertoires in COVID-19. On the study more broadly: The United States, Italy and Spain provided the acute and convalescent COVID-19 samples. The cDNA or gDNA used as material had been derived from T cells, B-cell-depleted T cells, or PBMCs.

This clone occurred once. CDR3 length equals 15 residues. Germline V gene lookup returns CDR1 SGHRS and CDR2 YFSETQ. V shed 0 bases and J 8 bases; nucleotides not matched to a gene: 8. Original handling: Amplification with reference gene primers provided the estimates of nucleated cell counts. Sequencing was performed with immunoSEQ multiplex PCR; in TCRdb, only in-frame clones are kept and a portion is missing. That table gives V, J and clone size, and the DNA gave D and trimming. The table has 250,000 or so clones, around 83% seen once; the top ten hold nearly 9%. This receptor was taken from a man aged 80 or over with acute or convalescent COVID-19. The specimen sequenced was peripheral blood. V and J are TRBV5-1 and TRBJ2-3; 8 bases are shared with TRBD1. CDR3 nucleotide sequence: TGCGCCAGCAGCTTGGAAGGACAGGGAAGCACTACGCAGTATTTT. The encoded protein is CASSLEGQGSTTQYF.